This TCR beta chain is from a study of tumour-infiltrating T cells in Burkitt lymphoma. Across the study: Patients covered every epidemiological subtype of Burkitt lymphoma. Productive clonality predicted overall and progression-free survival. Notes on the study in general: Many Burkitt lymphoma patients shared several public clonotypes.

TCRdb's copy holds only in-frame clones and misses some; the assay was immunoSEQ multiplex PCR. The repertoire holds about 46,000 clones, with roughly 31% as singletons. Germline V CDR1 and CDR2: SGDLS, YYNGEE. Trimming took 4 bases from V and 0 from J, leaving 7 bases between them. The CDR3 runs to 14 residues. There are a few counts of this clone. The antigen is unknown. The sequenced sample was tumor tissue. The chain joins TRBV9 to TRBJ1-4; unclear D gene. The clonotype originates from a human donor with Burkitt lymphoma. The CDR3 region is CASSLEPTNEKLFF. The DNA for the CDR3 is TGTGCCAGCAGCCTAGAGCCAACTAATGAAAAACTGTTTTTT.